Listed here is a single TCR beta chain. Its target is not known. Unique molecular identifiers featured in each of the TCR beta cDNA libraries. One entry per CDR3 protein, called by TCRdb with MiXCR from the PCR reads. This sample carries fewer than 850,000 distinct CDR3 sequences, about 27% of them seen once, and the ten largest clones take roughly 0.54%. This sample was included in a study of post-analysis software for immune sequencing data. Regarding the study as a whole: Multiple sclerosis patients had significantly lower normalized Chao1 diversity than controls. Controls showed lower frequencies than patients for roughly five TRBV segments, and TRBV5-6, TRBV5-1 and TRBV20-1 were among these.

This CDR3 contains 14 residues. CDR1 and CDR2 from the germline V gene are SGDLS and YYNGEE. Losses at the gene ends were 1 base for V and 4 bases for J; bases not matched to a gene: 4. The chain links TRBV9 to TRBJ1-1; the match to TRBD1 covers 7 bases. The sequence derives from a girl aged 5-17 years with multiple sclerosis. Sequencing was done on a sample of blood. The CDR3 here is CASSVTRGGTEAFF. DNA for the CDR3: TGTGCCAGCAGCGTAACCAGGGGGGGCACTGAAGCTTTCTTT.